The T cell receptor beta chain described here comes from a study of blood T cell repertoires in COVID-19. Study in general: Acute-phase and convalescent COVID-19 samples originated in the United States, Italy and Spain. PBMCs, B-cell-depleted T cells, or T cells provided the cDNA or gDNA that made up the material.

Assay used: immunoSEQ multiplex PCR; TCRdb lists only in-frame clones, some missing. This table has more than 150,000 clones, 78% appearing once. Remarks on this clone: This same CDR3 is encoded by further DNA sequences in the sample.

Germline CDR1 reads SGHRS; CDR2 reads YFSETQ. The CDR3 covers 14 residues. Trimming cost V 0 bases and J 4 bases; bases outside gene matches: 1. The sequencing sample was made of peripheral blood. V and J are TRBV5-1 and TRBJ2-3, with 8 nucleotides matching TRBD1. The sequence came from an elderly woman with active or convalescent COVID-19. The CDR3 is CASSLAQGADTQYF. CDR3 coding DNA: TGCGCCAGCAGCTTGGCACAGGGGGCAGATACGCAGTATTTT.